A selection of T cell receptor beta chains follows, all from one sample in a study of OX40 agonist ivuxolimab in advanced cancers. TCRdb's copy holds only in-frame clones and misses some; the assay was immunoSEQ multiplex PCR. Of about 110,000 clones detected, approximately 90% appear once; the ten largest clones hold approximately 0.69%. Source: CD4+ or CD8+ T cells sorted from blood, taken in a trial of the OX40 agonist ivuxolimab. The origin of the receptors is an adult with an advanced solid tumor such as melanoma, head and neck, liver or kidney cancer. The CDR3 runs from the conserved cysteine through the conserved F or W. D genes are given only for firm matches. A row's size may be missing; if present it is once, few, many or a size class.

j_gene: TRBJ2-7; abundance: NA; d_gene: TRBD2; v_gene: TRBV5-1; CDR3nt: TGCGCCAGCAGCTTGGGTTTCAGCGGGAGAATGTACGAGCAGTACTTC; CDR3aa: CASSLGFSGRMYEQYF
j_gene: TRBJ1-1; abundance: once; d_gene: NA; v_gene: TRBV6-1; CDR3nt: TGTGCCCGGATACAGAACATGAACACTGAAGCTTTCTTT; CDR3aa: CARIQNMNTEAFF
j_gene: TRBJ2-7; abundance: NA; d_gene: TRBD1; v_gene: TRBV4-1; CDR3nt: TGCGCCAGCAGCGACGGGACAGCAGGTACCTACGAGCAGTACTTC; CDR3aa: CASSDGTAGTYEQYF
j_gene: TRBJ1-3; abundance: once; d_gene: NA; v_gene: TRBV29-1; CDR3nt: TGCAGCGCTGCGTCACGGACTGGAAACACCATATATTTT; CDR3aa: CSAASRTGNTIYF
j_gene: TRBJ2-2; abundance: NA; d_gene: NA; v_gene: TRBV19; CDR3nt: TGTGCCAGTAGTAGTACAGGATTGGCCACCGGGGAGCTGTTTTTT; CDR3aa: CASSSTGLATGELFF
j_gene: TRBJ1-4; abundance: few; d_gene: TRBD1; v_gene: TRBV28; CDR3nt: TGTGCCAGCAGGGGGGACAGCCTTAATGAAAAACTGTTTTTT; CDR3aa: CASRGDSLNEKLFF
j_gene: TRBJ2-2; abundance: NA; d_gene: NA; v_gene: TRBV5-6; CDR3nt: TGTGCCAGCAGCATCCGGAGGGGCGGGGAGCTGTTTTTT; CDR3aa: CASSIRRGGELFF
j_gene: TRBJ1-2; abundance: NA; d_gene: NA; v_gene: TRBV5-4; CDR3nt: TGTGCCAGCAGCTTGGGAACAGGGTCTAGGGGCTACACCTTC; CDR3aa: CASSLGTGSRGYTF
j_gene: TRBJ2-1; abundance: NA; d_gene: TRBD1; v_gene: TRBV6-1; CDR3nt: TGTGCCAGCAGCCAAGGGACAGGGCCCCCGGAGCAGTTCTTC; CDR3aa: CASSQGTGPPEQFF
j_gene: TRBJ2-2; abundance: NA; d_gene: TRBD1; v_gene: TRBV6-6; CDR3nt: TGTGCCAGCAGTCCAGGACAGGGGGCTCGCACCGGGGAGCTGTTTTTT; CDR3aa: CASSPGQGARTGELFF
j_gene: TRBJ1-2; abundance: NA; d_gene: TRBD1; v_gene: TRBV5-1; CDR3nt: TGCGCCAGCAGCCCCGCAGGGGGCGCATCAAACTACACCTTC; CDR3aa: CASSPAGGASNYTF
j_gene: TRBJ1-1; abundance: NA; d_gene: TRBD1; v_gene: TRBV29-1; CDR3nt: TGCAGCGTGGACAGGGAGAACACTGAAGCTTTCTTT; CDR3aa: CSVDRENTEAFF
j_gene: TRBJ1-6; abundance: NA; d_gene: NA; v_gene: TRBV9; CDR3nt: TGTGCCAGCAGCTCAGAGACGGTACCTAATTCACCCCTCCACTTT; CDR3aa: CASSSETVPNSPLHF
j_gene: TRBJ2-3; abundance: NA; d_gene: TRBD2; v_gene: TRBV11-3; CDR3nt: TGTGCCAGCAGCTTAGGCGACCTAGCGGGGACAGATACGCAGTATTTT; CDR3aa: CASSLGDLAGTDTQYF
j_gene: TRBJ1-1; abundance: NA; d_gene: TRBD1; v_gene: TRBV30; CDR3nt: TGTGCCTGGACCCAAGGACAGGGCAGGGACACTGAAGCTTTCTTT; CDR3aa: CAWTQGQGRDTEAFF
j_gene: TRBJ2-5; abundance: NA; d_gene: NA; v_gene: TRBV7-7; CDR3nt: TGTGCTAGCAGCTTAGCACAGGAGGGGCAAGAGACCCAGTACTTC; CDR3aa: CASSLAQEGQETQYF